This T cell receptor beta chain was identified during a study of cytomegalovirus exposure and HLA in healthy donors. Study-wide background: The Caucasian-associated ancestry cluster contained about four fifths of the approximately 400 genotyped donors.

The donors gave bone marrow, and they were healthy. Study findings and constraints: Reports indicate that TCR beta sequences accurately predicted the HLA-A and HLA-B alleles of most subjects.

Both 60 Vbeta primers and 13 Jbeta primers went into the PCR. Assay: immunoSEQ multiplex PCR; the TCRdb copy retains only in-frame clones and omits some. The sample lists fewer than 45,000 clones; 60% to 75% were seen once. The germline gives CDR1 GTSNPN, CDR2 SVGIG (reference sequence). Trimming shortened V by 3 bases and J by 4 bases, and 6 bases separated the two germline ends. CDR3 size: 11 residues. A note on this clone: The target antigen is unknown.

Sequenced: PBMCs. This chain uses TRBV30 with TRBJ2-5; D not certain. The receptor's source is a middle-aged man in good health and CMV-seronegative. The CDR3 bases are TGTGCCTGGAGGGGCACAGAGACCCAGTACTTC. Its translation is CAWRGTETQYF.